These 17 T cell receptor beta chains originate from one sample sequenced in a study of blood T cells in healthy people across ages. PCR was performed a second time for about 7 to 11 cycles using a sample-barcoded 5' primer and a J-beta primer mix. TCRdb itself ran the 5' RACE reads through MiXCR, one entry per CDR3 protein. The sample has hundreds of thousands of distinct CDR3 sequences; around 50% are singletons. The sample was blood. The receptor source for this set is a man aged 40-50 years in good health.

This clonotype was picked up a small number of times. The chain links TRBV7-9 to TRBJ2-1; 10 bases are a match to TRBD2. V dropped 5 bases and J dropped 7; count of bases not matched to a gene: 5. This CDR3 comprises 14 residues. CDR1 is SEHNR and CDR2 is FQNEAQ in the germline V gene (reference sequence). CDR3 residues: CASSASGGANEQFF. CDR3 DNA: TGTGCCAGCAGCGCCAGCGGGGGGGCTAATGAGCAGTTCTTC.

This clonotype was detected a few times. The chain combines TRBV15 with TRBJ2-7, with unresolved D. Germline V gene data show CDR1 as LNHNV and CDR2 as YYDKDF (reference sequence). V lost 0 bases to trimming and J lost 4 bases, with 13 bases between them. The CDR3 length is 15 residues. The CDR3 DNA sequence: TGTGCCACCAGCAGAGAGGGGATTTCGCCTTACGAGCAGTACTTC. The encoded protein is CATSREGISPYEQYF.

The rearrangement joins TRBV29-1 to TRBJ1-2, with D uncertain. Trimming left V 4 bases short and J 5 bases short, with 11 bases between. The CDR3 is 12 amino acids. Germline-derived CDR1 and CDR2 are SQVTM and ANQGSEA. CDR3 nucleotides: TGCAGCGTTGCAAGGTCAGAATATGGCTACACCTTC. Amino acids: CSVARSEYGYTF. The full variable domain, its missing parts supplied by reference TRBV29-1 and TRBJ1-2, is SAVISQKPSRDICQRGTSLTIQCQVDSQVTMMFWYRQQPGQSLTLIATANQGSEATYESGFVIDKFPISRPNLTFSTLTVSNMSPEDSSIYLCSVARSEYGYTFGSGTRLTVV.

The chain combines TRBV9 with TRBJ2-2; maybe TRBD2 (5 bases). Germline CDR1 reads SGDLS; CDR2 reads YYNGEE. With 4 bases removed from V and 7 bases from J, the gap between germline ends came to 8 bases. The CDR3 is 12 amino acids. The CDR3 DNA reads as TGTGCCAGCAGCACTAGTGGCGGGGAGCTGTTTTTT. Translation: CASSTSGGELFF.

This chain links TRBV11-2 with TRBJ1-1, with 8 bases that match TRBD1. Germline assignment: CDR1 SGHAT and CDR2 FQNNGV. The CDR3 has 16 amino acids. The junction had 5 bases not matched to a gene; V was cut back by 2 bases and J by 0 bases. The CDR3 loop reads CASSLPGQGVNTEAFF. The CDR3 DNA reads as TGTGCCAGCAGCTTACCCGGACAGGGCGTGAACACTGAAGCTTTCTTT. Looking up the rest from reference TRBV11-2 and TRBJ1-1 gives the full variable domain: EAGVAQSPRYKIIEKRQSVAFWCNPISGHATLYWYQQILGQGPKLLIQFQNNGVVDDSQLPKDRFSAERLKGVDSTLKIQPAKLEDSAVYLCASSLPGQGVNTEAFFGQGTRLTVV.

This sequence joins TRBV20-1 and TRBJ2-5; 8 bases fit TRBD1. Germline assignment: CDR1 DFQATT and CDR2 SNEGSKA (reference sequence). The V gene end was trimmed by 1 base and the J gene end by 11 bases; junction bases not matched to a gene: 12. This CDR3 contains 14 residues. CDR3 region: CSARGGQAPTGQYF. The CDR3 DNA sequence: TGCAGTGCTAGAGGGGGACAGGCCCCCACAGGGCAGTACTTC.

This clonotype was seen only a few times. The chain employs TRBV6-2 or TRBV6-3 and TRBJ1-2; D possibly corresponds to TRBD1 (5 bases). CDR1 is MNHEY, CDR2 SVGEGT, per germline. This CDR3 spans 13 amino acids. Trimming removed 7 bases from V and 2 bases from J, with 11 bases in between. CDR3 sequence reads: CASTMGPNYGYTF. CDR3 bases: TGTGCCAGCACTATGGGGCCCAACTATGGCTACACCTTC.

This chain uses TRBV6-5 with TRBJ1-5; D gene unclear. CDR3 length equals 13 residues. Trimming stripped 6 bases from V and 6 bases from J, with 12 bases between. Germline CDR1 is MNHEY and CDR2 is SVGAGI. CDR3 sequence (DNA): TGTGCCAGCAGCCCGGATATTAGTCAGCCCCAGCATTTT. Amino acid sequence: CASSPDISQPQHF.

In this sample, this clonotype turned up a few times. The rearrangement joins TRBV15 to TRBJ2-1; the match to TRBD1 covers 8 bases. Germline CDR1 and CDR2: LNHNV and YYDKDF (reference sequence). CDR3 size: 17 residues. J lost 10 bases, V lost 0 bases, and 14 bases had no gene match. The CDR3 coding sequence is TGTGCCACCAGCAGAGAAGGACAGGGCCATGGTCATGGGGAGCAGTTCTTC. Residues: CATSREGQGHGHGEQFF.

This clonotype was picked up a small number of times. The chain links TRBV6-5 to TRBJ2-1; D possibly corresponds to TRBD1 (5 bases). This CDR3 has 15 residues. V was cut by 0 bases and J by 8 bases, with 14 bases left in between. Germline values: CDR1 MNHEY, CDR2 SVGAGI. The CDR3 DNA sequence: TGTGCCAGCAGTTACTCGGGGCAGGGAAGTTATGAGCAGTTCTTC. Its translation: CASSYSGQGSYEQFF.

This chain connects TRBV4-3 to TRBJ2-7, with TRBD2 as a possible D gene (5 bases). The CDR3 spans 14 residues. Between the trimmed V and J ends, which lost 0 bases and 6 bases, there was a span of 12 bases. CDR1 LGHNA and CDR2 YSLEER come from the germline V gene. The CDR3 nucleotides read TGCGCCAGCAGCCAAGATGGTCTAGCATCCGAGCAGTACTTC. Protein sequence: CASSQDGLASEQYF.

The chain combines TRBV24-1 with TRBJ2-3, with D possibly being TRBD1 or TRBD2 (5 bases each). V lost 3 bases, J lost 2 bases, and 14 bases lay in between. CDR1 and CDR2 (germline): KGHDR, SFDVKD. CDR3 length: 16 amino acids. In nucleotides, the CDR3 is TGTGCCACCAGTGATGGGGGAAAGCACCCCACAGATACGCAGTATTTT. Encoded protein: CATSDGGKHPTDTQYF.

The chain recombines TRBV24-1 with TRBJ2-6, with TRBD1 identical over 8 bases. CDR1 and CDR2 (germline): KGHDR, SFDVKD. The CDR3 covers 17 residues. V gave up 7 bases and J gave up 0 bases; unmatched junction bases: 7. The CDR3 is CATSKGTGISGANVLTF. In DNA, the CDR3 is TGTGCCACCAGCAAAGGGACAGGCATCTCTGGGGCCAACGTCCTGACTTTC.

The chain recombines TRBV28 with TRBJ2-1, with TRBD2 matching over 10 bases. J gave up 1 base and V 1 base, and 10 bases lay outside the gene matches. Per the germline V gene, CDR1 is MDHEN and CDR2 is SYDVKM. The CDR3 consists of 19 residues. Here the CDR3 DNA reads TGTGCCAGCAGTTTATTCGTAGGGTTAGCGGGAGGTTCCTACAATGAGCAGTTCTTC. This gives the protein CASSLFVGLAGGSYNEQFF.

This clonotype has just a few counts. The chain links TRBV6-2 or TRBV6-3 to TRBJ2-5; D is undetermined. Trimming removed 0 bases at V and 9 bases at J, with 14 bases between. CDR3 length: 14 amino acids. Germline values: CDR1 MNHEY, CDR2 SVGEGT. CDR3 in amino acids: CASSYSETGNAQYF. The CDR3, as DNA: TGTGCCAGCAGTTACTCCGAGACCGGCAACGCCCAGTACTTC.

The chain couples TRBV12-5 to TRBJ1-1; 10 bases fit TRBD1. Trimming cost V 5 bases and J 10 bases; bases outside gene matches: 7. CDR1 is LGHNT, CDR2 FRNRAP, per germline. The CDR3 consists of 13 residues. CDR3 sequence: CASGQDRGRGAFF. The CDR3, as DNA: TGTGCTAGTGGTCAAGACAGGGGGCGTGGAGCTTTCTTT.

This sequence joins TRBV7-9 and TRBJ1-2; weak D call: TRBD1 (6 bases). The germline V gene has CDR1 SEHNR and CDR2 FQNEAQ (reference sequence). This CDR3 contains 13 residues. V was clipped by 6 bases and J by 5 bases, with 13 bases between them. The CDR3 sequence is CASRQGDFYGYTF. CDR3 sequence (DNA): TGTGCCAGCAGACAGGGCGATTTTTATGGCTACACCTTC.